This T cell receptor beta chain is drawn from a study of blood T cell repertoires in COVID-19. Study context: Specimens from acute and convalescent COVID-19 originated in the United States, Italy and Spain. PBMCs, B-cell-depleted T cells, or T cells were the source of the cDNA or gDNA that made up the material.

This clone appeared a few times. Germline loops: CDR1 LNHDA, CDR2 SQIVND (reference sequence). CDR3 length equals 15 residues. Trimming removed 1 base from V and 2 bases from J, with 6 bases in between. Original methodology: From reference gene primer amplification, estimates of nucleated cell counts were derived. Data came from immunoSEQ multiplex PCR; TCRdb stores just in-frame clones and leaves some out. That table is the source of V, J and clone size, and D and trimming were worked out from the DNA. The sample records around 84,000 clones, about 87% being singletons. This TCR derives from a man at least 80 years old with active or convalescent COVID-19. The J gene is TRBJ1-6, the V gene TRBV19, with a tentative D call TRBD1 (5 bases). Sequenced material: peripheral blood. The CDR3 reads CASSIGGPYNSPLHF. The DNA for the CDR3 is TGTGCCAGTAGTATAGGGGGCCCCTATAATTCACCCCTCCACTTT.